This T cell receptor (beta chain) derives from a study of cytomegalovirus exposure and HLA in healthy donors. Primers included in the PCR were 60 Vbeta and 13 Jbeta primers. Authors' methods: Roughly 10 million shared chains were among the about 80 million unique TCR beta chains that a later analysis counted. The data were produced by immunoSEQ multiplex PCR, yet TCRdb's version contains in-frame clones alone and is incomplete. That table supplies the V and J calls and clone size; D and trimming were determined from the DNA. The table shows approximately 190,000 clones, with about an eighth occurring only once. Only a few counts were recorded for this clone. V lost 0 bases and J 7 bases, leaving 10 bases between the germline ends. The CDR3 has 13 residues. Looked up from germline, CDR1 is SGHDT and CDR2 is YYEEEE.

This chain joins TRBV5-6 and TRBJ1-2; maybe TRBD1 (5 bases). This clonotype was sampled from a man aged 45-65 years in good health and CMV-seropositive. The sample taken for sequencing was PBMCs. Here the CDR3 DNA reads TGTGCCAGCAGCTTGGCACAGGAGACTGGCTACACCTTC. This codes for CASSLAQETGYTF.